The entry below describes one T cell receptor (beta chain). V gave up 3 bases and J gave up 0 bases, with 12 bases separating them. The germline CDR1 and CDR2 sequences are MDHEN and SYDVKM. This CDR3 spans 15 amino acids. This entry is derived from a study of blood T cell repertoires in COVID-19. Study as a whole: Acute and convalescent COVID-19 specimens originated in the United States, Italy and Spain.

Here immunoSEQ multiplex PCR was the method, and the copy in TCRdb shows in-frame clones only, minus some. This sample has roughly 180,000 clones; over 70% occur once, and the top ten carry 3.6%. Participants had their cohort set by participant-reported clinical history. The sequenced material came from PBMCs or T cells enriched from blood (not recorded which). The rearrangement joins TRBV28 to TRBJ2-7, with D maybe TRBD2 (5 bases). The receptor's source is a woman aged 45-65 years in a cohort exposed to, infected with or recovered from COVID-19 (not recorded which). DNA of the CDR3: TGTGCCAGCAGTTTGAAGTCGGGAAGCTCCTACGAGCAGTACTTC. This codes for CASSLKSGSSYEQYF.